This T cell receptor beta chain was identified in a study of shared clonotypes between healthy human individuals (TCRdb year 2020). Regarding the research as a whole: The cohort included a few men and a couple of women between 18 and 49 years of age. The study deeply sequenced blood TCR repertoires of about 5 healthy adults to estimate repertoire size and the extent of clonotype sharing between individuals. To increase sequencing depth and limit assay-specific biases, TCR repertoire library preparation and sequencing were carried out by different laboratories using diverse techniques. Each donor's leukapheresis produced roughly between roughly 0.85 and 9.5 billion PBMCs.

Healthy HIV-negative adults with no recently reported acute infections or vaccinations were included as donors. Every donor was a Caucasian adult residing in Nashville, Tennessee, USA. For unsorted samples, 75 million to 90 million PBMCs were counted, and genomic DNA was extracted using the QIAamp DNA Blood Mini kit. After blood collection by leukapheresis, PBMCs were isolated using Ficoll-Histopaque density gradient centrifugation and then cryopreserved in the vapor phase of liquid nitrogen. CDR1 and CDR2, looked up from the germline V gene (reference sequence), are GTSNPN and SVGIG. At the junction V is shortened by 5 bases and J by 4 bases, with 14 bases in between. The CDR3 spans 14 residues, from the cysteine through the phenylalanine. Only the CDR3 part of the read is kept: 42 bases, read in frame from the first base. Results and caveats for the whole study, not just this receptor: Sampling was limited to blood, and TCR repertoires in tissue likely differ from TCR repertoires in blood. Pairwise subsampling led to the expectation that sequencing depth would affect the degree of clonotype sharing among donors. Because the study included a small number of donors, the genetic and exposure-history diversity represented was limited.

Points on this clone: Its antigen is not yet known. Nothing much larger sits one base from this clone, and base qualities are not available.

TCR CDR3 regions were amplified from genomic DNA by multiplex PCR using the deep immunoSEQ assay. Extracted genomic DNA from each cell subset was distributed evenly across all wells of several immunoSEQ 96-well plates, and each plate was treated as a replicate. For unsorted PBMC, 250 to 300 ng of genomic DNA, equivalent to tens of thousands of T cell genomes, went into each replicate PCR. Ten immunoSEQ deep assay plates were used to sequence unsorted PBMC genomic DNA. The purified libraries were quantified using a Qubit 3.0 fluorometer, sized with a Bioanalyzer 2100, and then quantified again using the KAPA Library Quantification kit. Every immunoSEQ 96-well plate was sequenced on a separate single-read 150-cycle Illumina NextSeq 550 flow cell. In the paper's pipeline: Because only junctional sequences without quality scores were contained in the immunoSEQ output, filtering matching that applied to full-length reads could not be performed. To assign V/J genes and CDR3, sequences were annotated against IMGT germline references using PyIR, a Python wrapper for IgBLAST v1.9. Reads with weak V/J assignments (E-value above 1e-6), missing CDR3, stop codons, out-of-frame junctions, or ambiguous translated residues were removed. V3J clonotypes were defined as sequences sharing an identical inferred V gene, J gene, and CDR3 amino acid sequence. Percentage overlap between repertoires was calculated by dividing the number of shared unique clonotypes by the size of the smaller repertoire. RTK rarefaction, the Chao1 estimator, and Recon v2.1 estimates of unobserved clonotypes were used to assess repertoire richness. The table was pulled from immuneACCESS by TCRdb, which kept in-frame rearrangements only. Such tables lose some clones; where checked, under half of the loss comes from unresolved V genes, and the rest has no known cause. The DNA gave D and trimming, while V, J and clone size come from that table. The sample data list some 470,000 clones, and 76% of these were observed just once. 10% to 15% of the sample is taken by the ten largest.

Sequencing used PBMCs. The rearrangement combines TRBV30 with TRBJ1-4, with no D gene named confidently. This TCR was sampled from a middle-aged woman in good health. Some clones in this sample may be carry-over from other donors' samples. The DNA is TGTGCCTGGGGCCGGAGTCGGGGTAATGAAAAACTGTTTTTT. This yields the protein CAWGRSRGNEKLFF.